This T cell receptor (beta chain) came from a study of T-cell reconstitution after alpha-beta-depleted transplantation in children listed by TCRdb under 2016. Regarding the study in general: The study quantitatively tracked T-cell immune reconstitution after TCRalphabeta/CD19-depleted allogeneic hematopoietic cell transplantation in children using TCR repertoire profiling.

The library was made by PCR. Sequencing instrument: Illumina HiSeq 2500. To normalize quantification of the TCRbeta repertoire, the TCR libraries were built with molecular barcoding that relied on unique molecular identifiers. Using fastp at Q25 and MiXCR, TCRdb reprocessed the public reads and kept productive beta chains. Merged by CDR3 protein, the rows form single entries marked with the most common genes and DNA. Counted in this sample were roughly 500,000 distinct CDR3 sequences; around 20% of them appeared once. The ten top clones hold 3.3% of the sample. Turning to this clonotype: Its antigen is unknown. No much larger clone is present one base from it, and per-base qualities are unavailable.

The germline V gene provides CDR1 SGHTA and CDR2 FQGTGA. Counted from cysteine to phenylalanine, this CDR3 has 17 amino acids. The read is trimmed to its CDR3 DNA, 51 bases read in frame from base 1. V is reduced by 6 bases and J by 0 bases, leaving a spacing of 18 bases between them. This sequence uses TRBV7-3 and TRBJ2-1; the D gene could be either TRBD1 or TRBD2, each agreeing at 5 bases. Sequencing was performed on PBMCs from the stem cell graft donor, taken from the stem cell graft. The sequence came from a human donor who donated a stem cell graft to a child with acute lymphoblastic leukemia. The DNA sequence is as follows: TGTGCCAGCAGTCCTGGGGAGAGGGGACGCTCCTACAATGAGCAGTTCTTC. This is translated as CASSPGERGRSYNEQFF.